This TCR beta chain emerged from a study of blood T cell repertoires in COVID-19. Study-level background: From the United States, Italy and Spain came samples of acute and convalescent COVID-19.

Losses at the gene ends were 6 bases for V and 6 bases for J; bases not matched to a gene: 7. This CDR3 region has 13 residues. Per the germline V gene, CDR1 is MDHEN and CDR2 is SYDVKM. As originally analysed: Estimation of nucleated cell counts relied on the amplification of reference gene primers. Assay used: immunoSEQ multiplex PCR; TCRdb lists only in-frame clones, some missing. V and J calls and clone size are given by that table; D and trimming were obtained from the DNA. The sample contains 250,000 to 300,000 clones, around 90% of which appear only once. The origin of this receptor is a middle-aged woman with acute COVID-19. The source material was PBMCs or T cells enriched from blood (not recorded which). The V call is TRBV28, the J call TRBJ2-7; TRBD1 matches at 8 bases. The CDR3 coding sequence is TGTGCCAGCAGCCAGACAGGGGTGGGCGAGCAGTACTTC. This codes for CASSQTGVGEQYF.